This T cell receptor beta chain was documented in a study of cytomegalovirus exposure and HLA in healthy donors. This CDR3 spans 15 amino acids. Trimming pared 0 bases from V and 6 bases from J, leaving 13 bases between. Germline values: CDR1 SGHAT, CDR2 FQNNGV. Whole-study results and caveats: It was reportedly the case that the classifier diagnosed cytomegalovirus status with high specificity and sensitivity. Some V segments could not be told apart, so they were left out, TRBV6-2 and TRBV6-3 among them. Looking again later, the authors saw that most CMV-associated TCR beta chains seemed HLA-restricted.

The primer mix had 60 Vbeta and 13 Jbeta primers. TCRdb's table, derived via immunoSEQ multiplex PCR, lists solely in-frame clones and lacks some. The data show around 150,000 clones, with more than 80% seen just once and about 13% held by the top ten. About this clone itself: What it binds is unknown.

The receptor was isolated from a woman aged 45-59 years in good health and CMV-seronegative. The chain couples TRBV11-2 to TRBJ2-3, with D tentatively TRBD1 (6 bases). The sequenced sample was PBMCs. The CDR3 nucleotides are TGTGCCAGCAGCTTAGAGGGGGCCCGGTACGATACGCAGTATTTT. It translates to CASSLEGARYDTQYF.